This T cell receptor beta chain was recorded in a study of Graves' ophthalmopathy and Graves' hyperthyroidism. Researchers took RNA transcripts and amplified TCR beta CDR3 regions from them. First-round RT-PCR with HTBI primers preceded a second-round multiplex PCR. TCRdb analysed the multiplex PCR reads with MiXCR anew, one entry per CDR3 protein. Of a few hundred thousand distinct CDR3 sequences listed, roughly 17% were seen once; the top ten hold 2.4%. Germline CDR1 GTSNPN, CDR2 SVGIG (reference sequence). The CDR3 has 16 amino acids. With 3 bases clipped from V and 4 bases from J, the junction kept 13 bases outside the gene matches. This clonotype was seen more than once but under ten times.

The sequence was obtained from an adult woman with stable Graves' hyperthyroidism. Sequenced material: peripheral blood. The genes are TRBV30 and TRBJ2-7; 9 bases agree with TRBD2. Here the CDR3 DNA reads TGTGCCTGGAGGGCGATGACCGGGACTAGCAGATACGAGCAGTACTTC. This gives the protein CAWRAMTGTSRYEQYF.